This T cell receptor beta chain was retrieved from a study of T cells in Graves' hyperthyroidism and ophthalmopathy. Using RNA transcripts as the source, TCR beta CDR3 regions were amplified. Researchers ran a first-round RT-PCR on the TCR CDR3 using the HTBI primer set. One entry per CDR3 protein, called by TCRdb with MiXCR from the multiplex PCR reads. The sample holds 660,000 or so distinct CDR3 sequences, roughly 45% seen once. From germline, CDR1 is SNHLY and CDR2 FYNNEI. There are 15 residues in the CDR3. V was shortened by 0 bases and J by 4 bases, with 12 bases between the two germline ends. Sequencing used peripheral blood or thyroid tissue (not recorded which). The chain employs TRBV2 and TRBJ2-5, with D perhaps assigned TRBD1 or TRBD2 (5 bases each). The clonotype originates from an adult man with Graves' disease, either hyperthyroidism or ophthalmopathy (not recorded which). The CDR3 region is CASSEALGAGETQYF. In nucleotides, the CDR3 is TGTGCCAGCAGTGAAGCGCTAGGGGCGGGAGAGACCCAGTACTTC. The variable domain in full, completed from reference TRBV2 and TRBJ2-5, reads EPEVTQTPSHQVTQMGQEVILRCVPISNHLYFYWYRQILGQKVEFLVSFYNNEISEKSEIFDDQFSVERPDGSNFTLKIRSTKLEDSAMYFCASSEALGAGETQYFGPGTRLLVL.